This paragraph reports one T cell receptor beta chain. The data were obtained in a study of blood T cell repertoires in COVID-19. Turning to the study itself: T cells, B-cell-depleted T cells, or PBMCs provided the cDNA or gDNA that served as material.

In the original workflow: Estimation of nucleated cell counts was performed using reference gene primer amplification. The method was immunoSEQ multiplex PCR; TCRdb's version includes in-frame clones alone and lacks a portion of them. D and trimming were read from the DNA, whereas the V and J calls and clone size are those reported in that table. Of some 210,000 clones listed, approximately 84% were seen once; the top ten hold 7.6%. The germline CDR1 and CDR2 sequences are SGHNT and YENEEA. The V end lost 1 base, the J end lost 6 bases, and 6 bases lay between the germline ends. CDR3 length: 13 residues.

V is TRBV11-3 and J is TRBJ2-2; no clear D gene. The source is a woman in her forties or fifties with active or convalescent COVID-19. The material sequenced was peripheral blood. CDR3 DNA sequence: TGTGCCAGCAGCTTAGGAGGAGCCGGGGAGCTGTTTTTT. Translated, it gives CASSLGGAGELFF.